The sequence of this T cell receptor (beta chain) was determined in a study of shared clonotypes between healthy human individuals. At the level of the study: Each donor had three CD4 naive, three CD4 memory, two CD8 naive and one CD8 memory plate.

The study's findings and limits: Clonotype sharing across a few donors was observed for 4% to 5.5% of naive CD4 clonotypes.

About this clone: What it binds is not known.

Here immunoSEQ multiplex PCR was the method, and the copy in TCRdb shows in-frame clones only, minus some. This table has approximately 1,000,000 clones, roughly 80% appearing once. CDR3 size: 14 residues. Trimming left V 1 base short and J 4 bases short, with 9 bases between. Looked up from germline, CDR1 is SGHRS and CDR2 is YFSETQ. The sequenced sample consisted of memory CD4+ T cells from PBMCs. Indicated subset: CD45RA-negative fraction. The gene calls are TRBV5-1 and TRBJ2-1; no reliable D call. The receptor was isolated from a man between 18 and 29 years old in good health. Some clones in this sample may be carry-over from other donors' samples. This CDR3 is CASSLNSLYNEQFF. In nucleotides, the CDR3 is TGCGCCAGCAGCTTGAACAGTTTATACAATGAGCAGTTCTTC.